Sequencing of this TCR beta chain was carried out in a study of blood T cell repertoires in COVID-19. Study summary: There were acute and convalescent COVID-19 samples, and they came from the United States, Italy and Spain.

Per the original data handling: Estimation of nucleated cell counts relied on the amplification of reference gene primers. Assay used: immunoSEQ multiplex PCR; TCRdb lists only in-frame clones, some missing. The V and J calls and clone size were taken over from that table, and D and trimming were inferred from the DNA. The sample lists hundreds of thousands of clones, about 91% occurring once. The CDR3 covers 15 residues. In germline, CDR1 is MGHDK, CDR2 SYGVNS. With 3 bases clipped from V and 3 bases from J, the junction kept 5 bases outside the gene matches. This clone was observed once. Living in about two dozen US areas, the participants were between roughly 18 and 95 years of age. Clinical history reported by participants formed the basis on which cohorts were assigned.

The gene calls are TRBV25-1 and TRBJ2-1; 7 positions agree with TRBD1. The sample was PBMCs or T cells enriched from blood (not recorded which). The sequence derives from a middle-aged woman with acute COVID-19. The CDR3 sequence is CASSEINRGYNEQFF. The CDR3 DNA sequence: TGTGCCAGCAGTGAGATTAACAGGGGCTACAATGAGCAGTTCTTC.